One TCR beta chain is described in this entry. The CDR3 totals 12 residues. Germline V gives CDR1 GTSNPN, CDR2 SVGIG (reference sequence). V was shortened by 0 bases and J by 7 bases, with 10 bases between the two germline ends. Libraries were prepared by immunoSEQ multiplex PCR; TCRdb keeps only in-frame clonotypes and omits some of them. This table has 30,000 to 45,000 clones, around 90% appearing once. The sample is drawn from a study of PD-1 blockade in classical Hodgkin lymphoma. Brentuximab vedotin exposure varied, and every patient relapsed after autologous stem cell transplantation. This clonotype originated in a human donor with classical Hodgkin lymphoma. This specimen was peripheral blood mononuclear cells (PBMCs), taken before the second cycle of nivolumab. The chain has TRBV30 and TRBJ2-7; D gene ambiguous. The CDR3 protein is CAWSVTAGEQYF. CDR3 nucleotides: TGTGCCTGGAGTGTGACCGCTGGGGAGCAGTACTTC.